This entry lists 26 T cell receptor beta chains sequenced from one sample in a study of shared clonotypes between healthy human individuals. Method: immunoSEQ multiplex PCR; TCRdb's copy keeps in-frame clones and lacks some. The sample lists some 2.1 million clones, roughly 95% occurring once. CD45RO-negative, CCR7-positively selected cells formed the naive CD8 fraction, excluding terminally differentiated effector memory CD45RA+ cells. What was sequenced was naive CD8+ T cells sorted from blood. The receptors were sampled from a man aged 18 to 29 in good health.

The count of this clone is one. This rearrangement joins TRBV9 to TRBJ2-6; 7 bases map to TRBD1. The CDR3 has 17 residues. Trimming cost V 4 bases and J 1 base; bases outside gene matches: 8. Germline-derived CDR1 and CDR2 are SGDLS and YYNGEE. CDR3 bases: TGTGCCAGCAGCACGGACAGGTCGGTATCTGGGGCCAACGTCCTGACTTTC. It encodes CASSTDRSVSGANVLTF.

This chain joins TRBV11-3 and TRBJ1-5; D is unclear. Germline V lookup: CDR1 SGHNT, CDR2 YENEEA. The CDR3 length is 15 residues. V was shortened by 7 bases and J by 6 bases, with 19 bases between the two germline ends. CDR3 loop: CASIPDIFPAQPQHF. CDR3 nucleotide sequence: TGTGCCAGCATCCCCGACATCTTTCCAGCTCAGCCCCAGCATTTT.

In DNA, the CDR3 is TGCAGCGTTGAAGGGACAGACTTTCGAGAAGATACGCAGTATTTT. Amino acid sequence: CSVEGTDFREDTQYF. V is TRBV29-1 and J is TRBJ2-3; D may be TRBD1 (6 bases). This CDR3 is built from 15 residues. Per the germline V gene, CDR1 is SQVTM and CDR2 is ANQGSEA. V lost 1 base and J lost 5, with 16 bases in between.

CDR3 DNA sequence: TGTGCCAGCAGCTCCTCGGGACTTGCCACAGATACGCAGTATTTT. Its protein product is CASSSSGLATDTQYF. The chain employs TRBV7-8 and TRBJ2-3, with D possibly matching TRBD2 (6 bases). CDR1 SGHVS and CDR2 FQNEAQ come from the germline V gene. V lost 4 bases and J lost 2, with 13 bases in between. The CDR3 runs 15 residues.

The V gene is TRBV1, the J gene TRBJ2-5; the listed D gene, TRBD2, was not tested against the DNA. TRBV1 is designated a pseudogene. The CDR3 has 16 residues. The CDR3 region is CTSSQEGLAGGQTQYF. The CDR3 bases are TGCACCAGCAGCCAAGAGGGCCTAGCGGGGGGACAGACCCAGTACTTC.

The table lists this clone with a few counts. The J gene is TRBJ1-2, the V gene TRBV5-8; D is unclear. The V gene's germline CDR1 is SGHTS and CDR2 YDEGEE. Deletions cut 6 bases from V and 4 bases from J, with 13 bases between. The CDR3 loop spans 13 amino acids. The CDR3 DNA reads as TGTGCCAGCATAAATTGGGCTGTCTATGGCTACACCTTC. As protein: CASINWAVYGYTF.

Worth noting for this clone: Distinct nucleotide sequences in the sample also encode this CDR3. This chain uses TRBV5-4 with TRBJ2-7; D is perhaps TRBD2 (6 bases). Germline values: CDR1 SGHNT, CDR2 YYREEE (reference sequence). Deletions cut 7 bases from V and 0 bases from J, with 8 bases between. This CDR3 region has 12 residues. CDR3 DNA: TGTGCCAGCTCGGGAGACTCCTACGAGCAGTACTTC. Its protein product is CASSGDSYEQYF.

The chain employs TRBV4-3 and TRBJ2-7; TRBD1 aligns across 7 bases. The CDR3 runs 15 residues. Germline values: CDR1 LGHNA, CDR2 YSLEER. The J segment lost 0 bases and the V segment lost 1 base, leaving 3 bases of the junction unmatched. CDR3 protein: CASSQARDSSYEQYF. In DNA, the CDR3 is TGCGCCAGCAGCCAAGCCCGGGACAGCTCCTACGAGCAGTACTTC.

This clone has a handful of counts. In DNA, the CDR3 is TGTGCCAGCAGTGAATACGGGGGAGCTTTCACCGGGGAGCTGTTTTTT. Protein product: CASSEYGGAFTGELFF. The chain employs TRBV25-1 and TRBJ2-2, with D tentatively TRBD2 (6 bases). Germline lookup yields CDR1 MGHDK and CDR2 SYGVNS. The CDR3 runs 16 residues. The V end lost 0 bases, the J end lost 4 bases, and 12 bases lay between the germline ends.

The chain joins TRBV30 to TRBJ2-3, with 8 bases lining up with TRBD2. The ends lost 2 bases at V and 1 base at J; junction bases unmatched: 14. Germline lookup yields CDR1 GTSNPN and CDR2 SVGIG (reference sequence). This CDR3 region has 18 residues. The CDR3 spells CAWSRGLVSEKGTDTQYF. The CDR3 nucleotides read TGTGCCTGGAGTCGGGGACTAGTTTCCGAAAAAGGCACAGATACGCAGTATTTT.

The CDR3, as DNA: TGCGCCAGCAGGGGTCCAGCGTACAACACCGGGGAGCTGTTTTTT. It translates to CASRGPAYNTGELFF. V is TRBV10-2 and J is TRBJ2-2; unclear D gene. Looked up from germline, CDR1 is WSHSY and CDR2 is SAAADI. V shed 6 bases and J shed 2 bases, with 13 bases lying between them. The CDR3 extends over 15 amino acids.

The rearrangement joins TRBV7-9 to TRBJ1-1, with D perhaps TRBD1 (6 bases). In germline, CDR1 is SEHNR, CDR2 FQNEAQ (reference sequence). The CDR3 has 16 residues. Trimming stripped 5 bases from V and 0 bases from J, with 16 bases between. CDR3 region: CASSQNRDLLNTEAFF. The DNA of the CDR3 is TGTGCCAGCAGCCAGAACAGGGACTTATTGAACACTGAAGCTTTCTTT.

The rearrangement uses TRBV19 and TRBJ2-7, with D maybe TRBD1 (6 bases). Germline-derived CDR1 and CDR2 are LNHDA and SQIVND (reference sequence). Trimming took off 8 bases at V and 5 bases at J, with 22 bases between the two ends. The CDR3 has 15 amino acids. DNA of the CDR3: TGTGCCAGTTGCGTGGTCGGGCAGGGGACCGACGAGCAGTACTTC. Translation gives CASCVVGQGTDEQYF.

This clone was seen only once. CDR3 loop: CASGGGATYEQYF. The CDR3 coding sequence is TGTGCTAGTGGAGGAGGGGCTACCTACGAGCAGTACTTC. V is TRBV12-5 and J is TRBJ2-7; D possibly corresponds to TRBD2 (6 bases). Germline V lookup: CDR1 LGHNT, CDR2 FRNRAP. The CDR3 is made up of 13 amino acids. The germline V and J ends were trimmed by 6 bases and 2 bases, with 11 bases remaining between them.

CDR3 in amino acids: CASSLVAGGNQPQHF. CDR3 DNA sequence: TGTGCCAGTAGCTTAGTCGCAGGGGGGAATCAGCCCCAGCATTTT. V and J are TRBV19 and TRBJ1-5, with 7 bases lining up with TRBD1. Trimming removed 6 bases from V and 4 bases from J; junction bases left unmatched: 9. The germline CDR1 and CDR2 sequences are LNHDA and SQIVND (reference sequence). This CDR3 spans 15 amino acids.

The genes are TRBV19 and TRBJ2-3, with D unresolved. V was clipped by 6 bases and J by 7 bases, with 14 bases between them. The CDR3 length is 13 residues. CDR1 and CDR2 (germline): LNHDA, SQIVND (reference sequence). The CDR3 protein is CASSSEKLHTQYF. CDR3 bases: TGTGCCAGTAGCTCGGAAAAGCTACATACGCAGTATTTT.

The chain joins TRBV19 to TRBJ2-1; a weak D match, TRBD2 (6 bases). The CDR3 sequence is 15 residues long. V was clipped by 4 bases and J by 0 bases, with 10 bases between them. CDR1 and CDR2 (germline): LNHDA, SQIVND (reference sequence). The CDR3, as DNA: TGTGCCAGTAGTACTAGCGTCAGCTCCTACAATGAGCAGTTCTTC. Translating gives CASSTSVSSYNEQFF.

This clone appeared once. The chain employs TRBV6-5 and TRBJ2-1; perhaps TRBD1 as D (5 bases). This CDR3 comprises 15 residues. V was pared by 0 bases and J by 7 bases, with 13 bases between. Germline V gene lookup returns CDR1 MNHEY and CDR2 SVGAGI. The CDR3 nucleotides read TGTGCCAGCAGTTACTCTATAGGGGCCACTAATGAGCAGTTCTTC. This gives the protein CASSYSIGATNEQFF.

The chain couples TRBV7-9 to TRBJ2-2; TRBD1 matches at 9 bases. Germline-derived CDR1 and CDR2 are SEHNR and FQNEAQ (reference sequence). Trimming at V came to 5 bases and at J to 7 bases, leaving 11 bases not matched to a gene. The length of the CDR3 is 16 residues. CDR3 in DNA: TGTGCCAGCAGCCCAGGGGACAGGGAGGATGTCGGGGAGCTGTTTTTT. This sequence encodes CASSPGDREDVGELFF.

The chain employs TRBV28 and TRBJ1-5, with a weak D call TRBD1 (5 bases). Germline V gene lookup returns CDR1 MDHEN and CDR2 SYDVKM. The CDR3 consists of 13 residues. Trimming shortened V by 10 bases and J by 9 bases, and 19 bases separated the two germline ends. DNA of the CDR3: TGTGCCACAGAGACAGCCGCGGTAATGCCCCAGCATTTT. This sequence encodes CATETAAVMPQHF.

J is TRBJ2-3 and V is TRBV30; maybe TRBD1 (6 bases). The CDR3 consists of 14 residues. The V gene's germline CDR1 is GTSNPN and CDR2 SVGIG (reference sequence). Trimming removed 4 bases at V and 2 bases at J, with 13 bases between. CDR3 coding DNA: TGTGCCTGGAATGTAGGGGGAGTCACAGATACGCAGTATTTT. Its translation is CAWNVGGVTDTQYF.

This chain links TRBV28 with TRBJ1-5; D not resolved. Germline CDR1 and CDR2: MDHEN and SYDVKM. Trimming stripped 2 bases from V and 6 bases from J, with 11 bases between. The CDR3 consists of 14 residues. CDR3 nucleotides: TGTGCCAGCAGTTTAATGGAGGGCGGTCAGCCCCAGCATTTT. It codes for CASSLMEGGQPQHF.

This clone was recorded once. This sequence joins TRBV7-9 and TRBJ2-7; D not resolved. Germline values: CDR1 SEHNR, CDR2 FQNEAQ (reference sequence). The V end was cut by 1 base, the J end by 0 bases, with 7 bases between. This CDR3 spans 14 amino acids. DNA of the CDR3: TGTGCCAGCAGCTTAGGGCCCACCTCCTACGAGCAGTACTTC. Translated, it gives CASSLGPTSYEQYF.

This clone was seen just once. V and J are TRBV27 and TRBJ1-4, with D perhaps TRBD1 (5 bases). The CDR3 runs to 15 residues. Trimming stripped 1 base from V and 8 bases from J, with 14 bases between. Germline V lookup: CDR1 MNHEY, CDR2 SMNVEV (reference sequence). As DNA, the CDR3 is TGTGCCAGCAGTTTATACGGGGGAGGGAGCGAAAAACTGTTTTTT. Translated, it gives CASSLYGGGSEKLFF.

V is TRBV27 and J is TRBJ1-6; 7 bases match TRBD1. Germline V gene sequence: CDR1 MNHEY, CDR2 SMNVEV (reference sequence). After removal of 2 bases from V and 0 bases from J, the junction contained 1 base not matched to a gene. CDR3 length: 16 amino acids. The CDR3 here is CASSLTGASYNSPLHF. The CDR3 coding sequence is TGTGCCAGCAGTTTAACAGGGGCCTCCTATAATTCACCCCTCCACTTT.

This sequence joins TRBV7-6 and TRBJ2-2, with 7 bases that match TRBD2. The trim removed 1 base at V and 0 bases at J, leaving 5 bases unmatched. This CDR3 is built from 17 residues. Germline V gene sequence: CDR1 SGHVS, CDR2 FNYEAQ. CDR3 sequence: CASSLGASGSNTGELFF. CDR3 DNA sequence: TGTGCCAGCAGCTTAGGGGCTAGCGGCTCGAACACCGGGGAGCTGTTTTTT. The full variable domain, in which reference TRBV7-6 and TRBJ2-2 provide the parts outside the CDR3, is GAGVSQSPRYKVTKRGQDVALRCDPISGHVSLYWYRQALGQGPEFLTYFNYEAQQDKSGLPNDRFSAERPEGSISTLTIQRTEQRDSAMYRCASSLGASGSNTGELFFGEGSRLTVL.